These T cell receptor beta chains were read from a single sample in a study of early T cells in non-severe SARS-CoV-2 infection. Via MiXCR, TCRdb re-called the 5' RACE reads, giving one row per CDR3 protein. Of about 45,000 distinct CDR3 sequences listed, 11% were seen once; the top ten hold less than 25%. Sequenced material: whole blood. All receptors derive from an adult who was a healthcare worker with PCR-confirmed SARS-CoV-2 infection or an uninfected control (not recorded which). The CDR3 runs from the conserved cysteine through the conserved F or W. A D gene is named only where the DNA matches it firmly. Not every row has a clone size; where given, it reads once, few, many or a size class.

D | J | V | size | CDR3 | DNA
TRBD2 | TRBJ2-1 | TRBV6-2/TRBV6-3 | NA | CASRPTWTSGPQAPYNEQFF | TGTGCCAGCAGGCCAACCTGGACTAGCGGTCCCCAAGCGCCCTACAATGAGCAGTTCTTC
NA | TRBJ2-2 | TRBV7-3 | NA | CASSSRSSGELFF | TGTGCCAGCAGCTCCCGTTCTAGTGGGGAGCTGTTTTTT
TRBD2 | TRBJ2-7 | TRBV20-1 | NA | CSVRGGKLYEQYF | TGCAGCGTAAGGGGAGGGAAGCTCTACGAGCAGTACTTC
NA | TRBJ1-1 | TRBV6-4 | many | CASSEGLNTEAFF | TGTGCCAGCAGTGAAGGTCTGAACACTGAAGCTTTCTTT
TRBD1 | TRBJ2-5 | TRBV24-1 | few | CATSDLPGTGQETQYF | TGTGCCACCAGTGATCTACCTGGGACAGGGCAAGAGACCCAGTACTTC
TRBD1 | TRBJ2-7 | TRBV30 | medium-sized | CAWSVGTAYEQYF | TGTGCCTGGAGTGTGGGGACAGCCTACGAGCAGTACTTC
NA | TRBJ1-1 | TRBV11-3 | NA | CASSLNSQNTEAFF | TGTGCCAGCAGCTTAAACAGTCAGAACACTGAAGCTTTCTTT
NA | TRBJ1-5 | TRBV28 | NA | CASSPGTAGPQHF | TGTGCCAGCAGTCCCGGGACGGCAGGGCCCCAGCATTTT
NA | TRBJ2-1 | TRBV29-1 | NA | CSVQRDNEQFF | TGCAGCGTTCAAAGGGACAATGAGCAGTTCTTC
TRBD1 | TRBJ1-6 | TRBV7-2 | many | CASSWDSGNSPLHF | TGTGCCAGCAGCTGGGACAGCGGTAATTCACCCCTCCACTTT
NA | TRBJ2-3 | TRBV25-1 | NA | CASSDVSPGDTQYF | TGTGCCAGCAGTGATGTGAGTCCGGGGGATACGCAGTATTTT
NA | TRBJ2-7 | TRBV20-1 | many | CSARRNYEQYF | TGCAGTGCTAGAAGGAACTACGAGCAGTACTTC
NA | TRBJ2-7 | TRBV7-8 | many | CASSFGESYEQYF | TGTGCCAGCAGCTTTGGAGAATCCTACGAGCAGTACTTC
TRBD1 | TRBJ2-5 | TRBV20-1 | NA | CSARGRGQWETQYF | TGCAGTGCTAGGGGAAGGGGGCAGTGGGAGACCCAGTACTTC
TRBD2 | TRBJ2-7 | TRBV11-2 | NA | CASSRTSGTGTYEQYF | TGTGCCAGCAGCCGGACTAGCGGGACGGGGACCTACGAGCAGTACTTC
TRBD1 | TRBJ2-2 | TRBV5-1 | few | CASTLGGTGSTGELFF | TGCGCCAGCACCTTAGGAGGGACAGGATCGACCGGGGAGCTGTTTTTT
TRBD1 | TRBJ2-7 | TRBV6-2/TRBV6-3 | many | CASRDPGTGIYEQYF | TGTGCCAGCAGAGACCCCGGGACAGGGATCTACGAGCAGTACTTC
TRBD1 | TRBJ1-2 | TRBV24-1 | many | CATSDPDRGNGYTF | TGTGCCACCAGTGATCCGGACAGGGGGAATGGCTACACCTTC
NA | TRBJ2-2 | TRBV28 | NA | CASRAPGVLFF | TGTGCCAGCAGAGCCCCGGGTGTGCTGTTTTTT
NA | TRBJ1-6 | TRBV5-1 | few | CASSYTTRRDNSPLHF | TGCGCCAGCAGCTATACCACAAGAAGAGATAATTCACCCCTCCACTTT
TRBD2 | TRBJ2-5 | TRBV6-2/TRBV6-3 | NA | CASSYVAGGRGETQYF | TGTGCCAGCAGTTACGTAGCGGGAGGCCGAGGAGAGACCCAGTACTTC
NA | TRBJ1-3 | TRBV9 | many | CASSVVGQEPSGNTIYF | TGTGCCAGCAGCGTAGTAGGGCAGGAGCCCTCTGGAAACACCATATATTTT
NA | TRBJ2-7 | TRBV28 | few | CASSGGRAPYEQYF | TGTGCCAGCAGCGGAGGCAGGGCTCCCTACGAGCAGTACTTC
NA | TRBJ2-1 | TRBV29-1 | many | CSVESIRYNEQFF | TGCAGCGTTGAGTCGATCCGTTACAATGAGCAGTTCTTC
NA | TRBJ2-2 | TRBV12-3/TRBV12-4 | many | CASSWNRYTGELFF | TGTGCCAGCAGTTGGAACAGGTACACCGGGGAGCTGTTTTTT
NA | TRBJ2-1 | TRBV29-1 | NA | CSVEGGGWGSYNEQFF | TGCAGCGTTGAAGGAGGGGGATGGGGCTCCTACAATGAGCAGTTCTTC
NA | TRBJ2-7 | TRBV4-3 | few | CASSQETAEGDYEQYF | TGCGCCAGCAGCCAAGAGACGGCGGAGGGCGACTACGAGCAGTACTTC
NA | TRBJ2-5 | TRBV20-1 | NA | CSAKGWDTETQYF | TGCAGTGCAAAAGGCTGGGACACTGAGACCCAGTACTTC
NA | TRBJ2-7 | TRBV4-3 | many | CASSQNWPSYEQYF | TGCGCCAGCAGCCAAAATTGGCCCAGCTACGAGCAGTACTTC
TRBD2 | TRBJ2-1 | TRBV29-1 | few | CSVSSGSDISYNEQFF | TGCAGCGTTTCAAGCGGGAGTGATATATCCTACAATGAGCAGTTCTTC
TRBD2 | TRBJ2-7 | TRBV20-1 | many | CSGTPSGSTYEQYF | TGCAGCGGTACTCCTAGCGGGAGCACCTACGAGCAGTACTTC
NA | TRBJ2-7 | TRBV6-5 | few | CASRLNGQSREQYF | TGTGCCAGCAGACTGAATGGGCAATCGAGGGAGCAGTACTTC
NA | TRBJ2-5 | TRBV10-3 | NA | CAIRADTGGETQYF | TGTGCCATACGGGCGGACACTGGGGGAGAGACCCAGTACTTC
NA | TRBJ2-2 | TRBV18 | few | CASSPLLESGTGELFF | TGTGCCAGCTCACCACTATTGGAGTCCGGCACCGGGGAGCTGTTTTTT
TRBD2 | TRBJ2-2 | TRBV30 | many | CAWSDWTSAGELFF | TGTGCCTGGAGTGATTGGACTAGCGCCGGGGAGCTGTTTTTT
TRBD2 | TRBJ2-3 | TRBV3-1 | many | CASRSGRMSTDTQYF | TGTGCCAGCCGTAGCGGGAGGATGAGCACAGATACGCAGTATTTT
NA | TRBJ2-5 | TRBV20-1 | many | CSARPGQETQYF | TGCAGTGCTCGGCCGGGACAAGAGACCCAGTACTTC
NA | TRBJ1-2 | TRBV29-1 | NA | CSVAPTLNYGYTF | TGCAGCGTTGCTCCGACTCTGAACTATGGCTACACCTTC
NA | TRBJ2-1 | TRBV7-2 | many | CASSPHDSLNEQFF | TGTGCCAGCAGCCCCCACGACAGCCTGAATGAGCAGTTCTTC
TRBD2 | TRBJ2-1 | TRBV5-5 | few | CASSNGLAGASWDEQFF | TGTGCCAGCAGCAACGGACTAGCGGGAGCTAGTTGGGATGAGCAGTTCTTC
NA | TRBJ2-1 | TRBV11-2 | many | CASSLAGDIEQFF | TGTGCCAGCAGCCTCGCGGGGGACATAGAGCAGTTCTTC
NA | TRBJ2-1 | TRBV7-6 | few | CASSLGSAQLRNEQFF | TGTGCCAGCAGCTTAGGAAGCGCACAGCTAAGAAATGAGCAGTTCTTC
NA | TRBJ1-4 | TRBV12-3/TRBV12-4 | few | CASSQTGKLFF | TGTGCCAGCAGCCAGACCGGGAAACTGTTTTTT
TRBD1 | TRBJ1-2 | TRBV24-1 | many | CATSDRTGGDYGYTF | TGTGCCACCAGTGATCGCACAGGGGGTGACTATGGCTACACCTTC
NA | TRBJ2-1 | TRBV14 | few | CASSQAGSSYNEQFF | TGTGCCAGCAGCCAGGCAGGGAGCTCCTACAATGAGCAGTTCTTC
NA | TRBJ1-1 | TRBV6-5 | few | CASRPEWGVGGTNTEAFF | TGTGCCAGCAGACCCGAGTGGGGGGTTGGGGGAACGAACACTGAAGCTTTCTTT